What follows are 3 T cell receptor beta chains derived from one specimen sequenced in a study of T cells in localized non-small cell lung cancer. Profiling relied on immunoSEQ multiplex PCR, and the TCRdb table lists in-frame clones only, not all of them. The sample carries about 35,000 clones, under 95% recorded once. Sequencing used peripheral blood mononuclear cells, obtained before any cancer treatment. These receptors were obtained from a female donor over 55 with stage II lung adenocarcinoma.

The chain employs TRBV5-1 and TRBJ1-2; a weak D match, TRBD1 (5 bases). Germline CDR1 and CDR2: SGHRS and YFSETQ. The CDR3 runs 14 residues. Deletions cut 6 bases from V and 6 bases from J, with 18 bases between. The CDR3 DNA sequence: TGCGCCAGCACTGTCTCCAGGGCTATCGATGGCTACACCTTC. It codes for CASTVSRAIDGYTF.

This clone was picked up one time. The CDR3 reads CASPGPNAGNTIYF. DNA for the CDR3: TGTGCCAGCCCGGGACCGAACGCGGGAAACACCATATATTTT. This chain connects TRBV2 to TRBJ1-3, with D possibly matching TRBD1 (5 bases). The length of the CDR3 is 14 residues. Between the trimmed V and J ends, which lost 8 bases and 4 bases, there was a span of 15 bases. The germline V gene has CDR1 SNHLY and CDR2 FYNNEI.

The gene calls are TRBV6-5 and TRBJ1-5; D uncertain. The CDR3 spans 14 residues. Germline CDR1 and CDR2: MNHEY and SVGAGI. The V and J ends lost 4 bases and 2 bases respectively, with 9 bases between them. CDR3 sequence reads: CASSSAFGNQPQHF. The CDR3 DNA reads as TGTGCCAGCAGTTCGGCCTTTGGCAATCAGCCCCAGCATTTT.